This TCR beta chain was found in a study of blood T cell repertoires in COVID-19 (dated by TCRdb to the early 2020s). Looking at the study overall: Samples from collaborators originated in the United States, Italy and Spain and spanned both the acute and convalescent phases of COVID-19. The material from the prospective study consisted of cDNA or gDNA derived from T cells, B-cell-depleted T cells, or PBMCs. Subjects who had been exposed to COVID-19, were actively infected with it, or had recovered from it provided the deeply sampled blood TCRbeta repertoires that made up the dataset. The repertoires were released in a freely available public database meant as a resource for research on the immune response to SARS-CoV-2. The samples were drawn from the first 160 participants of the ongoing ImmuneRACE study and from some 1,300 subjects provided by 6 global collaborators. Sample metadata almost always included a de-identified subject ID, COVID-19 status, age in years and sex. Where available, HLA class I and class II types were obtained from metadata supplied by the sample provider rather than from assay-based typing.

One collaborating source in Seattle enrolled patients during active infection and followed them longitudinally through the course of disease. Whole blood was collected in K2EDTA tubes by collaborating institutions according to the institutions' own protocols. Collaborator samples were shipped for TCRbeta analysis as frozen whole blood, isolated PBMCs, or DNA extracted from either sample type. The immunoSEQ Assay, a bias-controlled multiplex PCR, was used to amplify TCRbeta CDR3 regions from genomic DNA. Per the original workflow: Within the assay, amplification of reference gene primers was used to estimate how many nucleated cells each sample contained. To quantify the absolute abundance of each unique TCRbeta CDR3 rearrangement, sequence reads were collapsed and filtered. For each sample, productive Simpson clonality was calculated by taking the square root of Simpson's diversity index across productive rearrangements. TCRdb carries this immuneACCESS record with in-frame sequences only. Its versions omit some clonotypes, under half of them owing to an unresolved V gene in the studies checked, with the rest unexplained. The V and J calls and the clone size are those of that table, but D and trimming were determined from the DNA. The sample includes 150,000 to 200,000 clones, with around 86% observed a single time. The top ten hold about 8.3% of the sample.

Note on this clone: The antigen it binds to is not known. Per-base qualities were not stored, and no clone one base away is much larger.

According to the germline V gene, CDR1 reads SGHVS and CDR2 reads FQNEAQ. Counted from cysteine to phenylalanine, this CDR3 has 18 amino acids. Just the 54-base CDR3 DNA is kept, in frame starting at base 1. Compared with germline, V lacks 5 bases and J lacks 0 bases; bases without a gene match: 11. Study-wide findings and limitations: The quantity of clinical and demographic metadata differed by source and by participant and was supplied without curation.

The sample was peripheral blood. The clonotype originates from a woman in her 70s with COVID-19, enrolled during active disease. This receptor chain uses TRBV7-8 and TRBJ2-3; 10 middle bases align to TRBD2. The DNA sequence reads TGTGCCAGCAGCCCTGGGGTACTAGCGGGGACTAGCACAGATACGCAGTATTTT. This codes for CASSPGVLAGTSTDTQYF.